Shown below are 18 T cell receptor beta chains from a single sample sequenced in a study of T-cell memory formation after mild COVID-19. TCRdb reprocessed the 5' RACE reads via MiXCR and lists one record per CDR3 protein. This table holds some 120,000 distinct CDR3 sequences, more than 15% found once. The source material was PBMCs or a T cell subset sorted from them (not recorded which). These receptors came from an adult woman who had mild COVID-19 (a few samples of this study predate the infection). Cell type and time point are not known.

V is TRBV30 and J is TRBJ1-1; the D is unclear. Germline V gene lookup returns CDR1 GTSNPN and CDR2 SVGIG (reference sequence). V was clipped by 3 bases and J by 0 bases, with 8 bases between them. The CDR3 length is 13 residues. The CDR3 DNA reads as TGTGCCTGGAGAGCGGAGATGAACACTGAAGCTTTCTTT. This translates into CAWRAEMNTEAFF.

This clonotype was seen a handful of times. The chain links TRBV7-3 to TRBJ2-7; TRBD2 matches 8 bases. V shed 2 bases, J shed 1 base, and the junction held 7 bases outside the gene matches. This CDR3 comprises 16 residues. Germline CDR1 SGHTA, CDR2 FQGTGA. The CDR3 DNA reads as TGTGCCAGCAGCTTACAGGCGGGAGGACTATCCTACGAGCAGTACTTC. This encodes CASSLQAGGLSYEQYF.

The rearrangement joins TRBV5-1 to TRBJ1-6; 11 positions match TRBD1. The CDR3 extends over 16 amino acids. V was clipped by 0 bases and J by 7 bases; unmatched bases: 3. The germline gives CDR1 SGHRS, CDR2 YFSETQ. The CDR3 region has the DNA TGCGCCAGCAGCTTGGCGGGGACAGGGGGAAATTCACCCCTCCACTTT. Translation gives CASSLAGTGGNSPLHF.

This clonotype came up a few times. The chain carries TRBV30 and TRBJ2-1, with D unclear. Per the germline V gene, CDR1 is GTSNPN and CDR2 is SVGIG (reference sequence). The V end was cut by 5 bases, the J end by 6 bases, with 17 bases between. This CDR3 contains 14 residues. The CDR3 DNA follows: TGTGCCTGGGCTTGGACCGATCTAGGCAATGAGCAGTTCTTC. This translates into CAWAWTDLGNEQFF.

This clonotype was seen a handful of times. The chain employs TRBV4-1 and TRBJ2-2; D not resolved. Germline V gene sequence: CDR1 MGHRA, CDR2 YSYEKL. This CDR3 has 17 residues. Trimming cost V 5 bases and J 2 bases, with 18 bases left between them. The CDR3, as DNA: TGCGCCAGCAGCACACGCGAGGACGGCAGTAACACCGGGGAGCTGTTTTTT. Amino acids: CASSTREDGSNTGELFF.

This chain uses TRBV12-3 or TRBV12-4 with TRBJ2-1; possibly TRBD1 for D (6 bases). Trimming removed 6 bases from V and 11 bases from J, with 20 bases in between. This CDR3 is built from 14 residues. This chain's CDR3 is CASSPQSRGEKQFF. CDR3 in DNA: TGTGCCAGCAGCCCGCAATCCAGGGGCGAGAAGCAGTTCTTC.

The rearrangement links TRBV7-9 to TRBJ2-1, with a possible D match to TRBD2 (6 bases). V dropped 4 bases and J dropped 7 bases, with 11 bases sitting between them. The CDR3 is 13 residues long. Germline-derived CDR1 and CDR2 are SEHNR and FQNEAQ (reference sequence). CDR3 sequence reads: CASSSTRGNEQFF. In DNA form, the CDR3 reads TGTGCCAGCAGCTCGACTCGGGGGAATGAGCAGTTCTTC.

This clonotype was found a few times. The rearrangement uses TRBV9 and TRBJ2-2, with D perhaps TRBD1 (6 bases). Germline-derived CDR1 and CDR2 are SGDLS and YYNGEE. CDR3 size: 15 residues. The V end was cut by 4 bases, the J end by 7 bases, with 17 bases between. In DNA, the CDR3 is TGTGCCAGCAGCTCCACACAGGGAATCGTCGGGGAGCTGTTTTTT. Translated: CASSSTQGIVGELFF.

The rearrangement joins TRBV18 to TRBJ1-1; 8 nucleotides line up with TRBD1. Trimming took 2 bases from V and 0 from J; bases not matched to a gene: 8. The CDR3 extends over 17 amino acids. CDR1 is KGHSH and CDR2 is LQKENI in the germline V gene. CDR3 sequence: CASSPSQGAFMNTEAFF. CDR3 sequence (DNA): TGTGCCAGCTCACCAAGTCAGGGGGCTTTCATGAACACTGAAGCTTTCTTT.

CDR3 DNA sequence: TGTGCCAGCAGCGTGACAGCGATGAACACTGAAGCTTTCTTT. Translating gives CASSVTAMNTEAFF. J is TRBJ1-1 and V is TRBV9; D is possibly TRBD1 (5 bases). Germline CDR1 reads SGDLS; CDR2 reads YYNGEE. The CDR3 is 14 residues long. V lost 2 bases and J lost 0, with 8 bases in between. Full variable domain (missing parts from reference TRBV9 and TRBJ1-1): DSGVTQTPKHLITATGQRVTLRCSPRSGDLSVYWYQQSLDQGLQFLIQYYNGEERAKGNILERFSAQQFPDLHSELNLSSLELGDSALYFCASSVTAMNTEAFFGQGTRLTVV.

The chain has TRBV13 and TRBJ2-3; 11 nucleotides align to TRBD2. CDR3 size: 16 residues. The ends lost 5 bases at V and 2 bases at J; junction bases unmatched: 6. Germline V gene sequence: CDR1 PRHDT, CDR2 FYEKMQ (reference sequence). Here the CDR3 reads CASSKTSGSFTDTQYF. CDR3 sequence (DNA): TGTGCCAGCAGCAAAACTAGCGGGAGTTTCACAGATACGCAGTATTTT.

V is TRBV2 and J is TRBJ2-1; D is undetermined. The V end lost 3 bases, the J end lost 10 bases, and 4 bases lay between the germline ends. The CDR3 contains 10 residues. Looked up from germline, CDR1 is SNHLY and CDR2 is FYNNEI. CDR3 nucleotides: TGTGCCAGCAGTGAGTACGAGCAGTTCTTC. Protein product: CASSEYEQFF.

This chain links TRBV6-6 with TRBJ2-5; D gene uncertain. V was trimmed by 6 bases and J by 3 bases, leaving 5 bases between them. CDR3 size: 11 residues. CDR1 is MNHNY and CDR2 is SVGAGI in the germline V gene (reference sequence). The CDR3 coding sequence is TGTGCCAGCAGATCTGAAGAGACCCAGTACTTC. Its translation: CASRSEETQYF.

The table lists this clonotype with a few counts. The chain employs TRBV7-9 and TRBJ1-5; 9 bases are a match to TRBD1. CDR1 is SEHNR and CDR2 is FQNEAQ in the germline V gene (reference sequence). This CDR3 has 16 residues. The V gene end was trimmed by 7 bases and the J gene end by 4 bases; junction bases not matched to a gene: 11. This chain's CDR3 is CASMGSGTGRNQPQHF. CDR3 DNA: TGTGCCAGCATGGGGTCGGGGACAGGGCGGAATCAGCCCCAGCATTTT.

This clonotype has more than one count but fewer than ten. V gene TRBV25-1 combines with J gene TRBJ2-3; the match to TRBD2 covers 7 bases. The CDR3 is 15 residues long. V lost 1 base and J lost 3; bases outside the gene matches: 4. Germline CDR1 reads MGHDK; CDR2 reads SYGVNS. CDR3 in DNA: TGTGCCAGCAGTGAATCTAGCGGAAATACAGATACGCAGTATTTT. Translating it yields CASSESSGNTDTQYF.

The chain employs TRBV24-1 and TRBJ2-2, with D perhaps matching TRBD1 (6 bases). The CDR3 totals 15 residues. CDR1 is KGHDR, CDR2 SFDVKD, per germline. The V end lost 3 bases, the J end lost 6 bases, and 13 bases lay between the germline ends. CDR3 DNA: TGTGCCACCAGTGATCCCAGACAGGTATCCGGGGAGCTGTTTTTT. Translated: CATSDPRQVSGELFF.

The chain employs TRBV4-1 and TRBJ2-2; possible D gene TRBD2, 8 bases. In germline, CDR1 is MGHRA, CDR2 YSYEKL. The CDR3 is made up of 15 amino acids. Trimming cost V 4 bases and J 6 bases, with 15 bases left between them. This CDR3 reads CASSRGGTDPGELFF. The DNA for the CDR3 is TGCGCCAGCAGCCGCGGGGGGACAGACCCCGGGGAGCTGTTTTTT.

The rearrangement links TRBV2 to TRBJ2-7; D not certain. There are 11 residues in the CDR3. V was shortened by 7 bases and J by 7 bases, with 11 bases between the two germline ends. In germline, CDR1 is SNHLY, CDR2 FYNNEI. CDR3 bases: TGTGCCAGCACTCCCCGTACGGAGCAGTACTTC. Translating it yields CASTPRTEQYF.